These 7 T cell receptor beta chains were sequenced from one sample in a study of cytomegalovirus exposure and HLA in healthy donors. Profiling relied on immunoSEQ multiplex PCR, and the TCRdb table lists in-frame clones only, not all of them. This sample has 250,000 to 400,000 clones; nearly 90% occur once, and the top ten carry more than 0.95%. The sample consisted of PBMCs. These receptors all stem from a man aged 25-40 years in good health and CMV-seronegative.

The chain employs TRBV28 and TRBJ1-5; D perhaps matches TRBD1 (5 bases). CDR3 length equals 16 residues. With 1 base removed from V and 7 bases from J, the gap between germline ends came to 17 bases. Germline CDR1 MDHEN, CDR2 SYDVKM. The CDR3 coding sequence is TGTGCCAGCAGTTTATTGAGGGGCGGGGGTCGGCAGCCCCAGCATTTT. This sequence encodes CASSLLRGGGRQPQHF.

A word on this clone: Different DNA sequences within this sample yield the same CDR3. The chain combines TRBV7-6 with TRBJ2-3, with TRBD2 matching 7 bases. Looked up from germline, CDR1 is SGHVS and CDR2 is FNYEAQ. The CDR3 has 15 residues. The V and J ends lost 1 base and 1 base, in that order; junction bases with no gene match: 2. The CDR3 DNA is TGTGCCAGCAGCTTAGTGGGGGGGGGCACAGATACGCAGTATTTT. This encodes CASSLVGGGTDTQYF.

In the case of this clone: Other DNA sequences in this specimen translate into the identical CDR3. The rearrangement uses TRBV7-9 and TRBJ1-2, with 10 bases aligning to TRBD1. Germline V CDR1 and CDR2: SEHNR, FQNEAQ (reference sequence). Unmatched junction bases numbered 3, after V lost 5 bases and J lost 6 bases. This CDR3 is 13 amino acids long. CDR3 DNA sequence: TGTGCCAGCAGCCGGGGACAGGGGAATGGCTACACCTTC. Translating gives CASSRGQGNGYTF.

The chain carries TRBV4-3 and TRBJ1-2; the match to TRBD1 covers 7 bases. This CDR3 contains 17 residues. CDR1 LGHNA and CDR2 YSLEER come from the germline V gene. V trimming: 1 base; J trimming: 2 bases; junction bases outside the gene matches: 10. In DNA form, the CDR3 reads TGCGCCAGCAGCCAAGTTGGGGTGACAGGGAGGAACTATGGCTACACCTTC. It specifies CASSQVGVTGRNYGYTF.

The chain links TRBV6-6 to TRBJ1-2; D perhaps matches TRBD1 (5 bases). The V end was cut by 5 bases, the J end by 0 bases, with 13 bases between. Germline values: CDR1 MNHNY, CDR2 SVGAGI (reference sequence). The CDR3 has 15 amino acids. The CDR3 loop is CASSRDSSPNYGYTF. The DNA of the CDR3 is TGTGCCAGCAGTAGAGACAGCTCCCCTAACTATGGCTACACCTTC.

V usage is TRBV11-2 and J usage is TRBJ2-7; 10 nucleotides align to TRBD1. V lost 4 bases and J lost 3; bases outside the gene matches: 6. The germline gives CDR1 SGHAT, CDR2 FQNNGV. The CDR3 has 15 amino acids. The CDR3 protein is CASSSTGTGVYEQYF. DNA for the CDR3: TGTGCCAGCAGCTCCACCGGGACAGGGGTCTACGAGCAGTACTTC.

This chain uses TRBV29-1 with TRBJ1-2; 7 nucleotides align to TRBD1. J lost 10 bases, V lost 3 bases, and 8 bases had no gene match. The germline gives CDR1 SQVTM, CDR2 ANQGSEA. CDR3 size: 12 residues. The CDR3 bases are TGCAGCGTTGAGAGCCGGGACAGAATCTACACCTTC. It is translated as CSVESRDRIYTF.